The rows below give T cell receptor beta chains drawn from one sample of a study of OX40 agonist ivuxolimab in advanced cancers. TCRdb keeps only in-frame clones here, not all; method: immunoSEQ multiplex PCR. The sample holds under 40,000 clones; 81% are singletons and the top ten take more than 1.2%. The sample was CD4+ or CD8+ T cells sorted from blood, taken in a trial of the OX40 agonist ivuxolimab. The origin of the receptors is an adult with an advanced solid tumor such as melanoma, head and neck, liver or kidney cancer. The CDR3 runs from the conserved cysteine through the conserved F or W. The D gene is left open where the match is weak. Only some rows state a clone size, as once, few, many or a class for expanded clones.

D: .
J: TRBJ1-1
size: .
V: TRBV5-1
CDR3: CASSRGKTEAFF
DNA: TGCGCCAGCAGTAGGGGGAAAACTGAAGCTTTCTTT

D: .
J: TRBJ2-7
size: .
V: TRBV19
CDR3: CASSISPGGVYEQYF
DNA: TGTGCCAGTAGTATATCCCCAGGGGGGGTCTACGAGCAGTACTTC

D: TRBD2
J: TRBJ2-7
size: .
V: TRBV6-5
CDR3: CATQRTSGVGEQYF
DNA: TGTGCCACCCAGCGGACTAGCGGGGTGGGGGAGCAGTACTTC

D: .
J: TRBJ1-1
size: .
V: TRBV5-3
CDR3: CARSLVGGNTEAFF
DNA: TGTGCCAGAAGCTTAGTAGGCGGGAACACTGAAGCTTTCTTT

D: .
J: TRBJ1-1
size: medium-sized
V: TRBV14
CDR3: CASSQEHNTEAFF
DNA: TGTGCCAGCAGCCAAGAACACAACACTGAAGCTTTCTTT

D: TRBD1
J: TRBJ1-1
size: .
V: TRBV29-1
CDR3: CSVTTGAQAFF
DNA: TGCAGCGTAACAACAGGGGCACAAGCTTTCTTT

D: .
J: TRBJ2-2
size: once
V: TRBV7-6
CDR3: CASSVTRNTGELFF
DNA: TGTGCCAGCAGCGTAACAAGAAATACCGGGGAGCTGTTTTTT

D: .
J: TRBJ2-1
size: once
V: TRBV5-1
CDR3: CASSLAGASYNEQFF
DNA: TGCGCCAGCAGCTTGGCGGGAGCCTCCTACAATGAGCAGTTCTTC

D: TRBD2
J: TRBJ2-7
size: .
V: TRBV13
CDR3: CASSLAGLAGAWSYEQYF
DNA: TGTGCCAGCAGCTTAGCGGGACTAGCAGGAGCTTGGTCCTACGAGCAGTACTTC

D: .
J: TRBJ2-7
size: .
V: TRBV27
CDR3: CASTSRLRYF
DNA: TGTGCCAGCACCTCGAGACTACGGTACTTC

D: TRBD1
J: TRBJ1-2
size: .
V: TRBV9
CDR3: CASSPGTAVNYGYTF
DNA: TGTGCCAGCAGCCCAGGGACAGCTGTTAACTATGGCTACACCTTC

D: .
J: TRBJ2-7
size: .
V: TRBV6-6
CDR3: CASTSLGYEQYF
DNA: TGTGCCAGCACCTCCCTCGGCTACGAGCAGTACTTC

D: .
J: TRBJ2-5
size: .
V: TRBV7-2
CDR3: CASSLARRGGETQYF
DNA: TGTGCCAGCAGCTTAGCGAGAAGGGGCGGGGAGACCCAGTACTTC

D: .
J: TRBJ2-1
size: .
V: TRBV5-1
CDR3: CASSRSSSSNEQFF
DNA: TGCGCCAGCAGCCGCTCAAGCAGCAGTAATGAGCAGTTCTTC

D: .
J: TRBJ2-1
size: .
V: TRBV9
CDR3: CASSVRSGRVPAEQFF
DNA: TGTGCCAGCAGCGTTAGGTCCGGCAGGGTCCCCGCCGAGCAGTTCTTC

D: .
J: TRBJ1-3
size: .
V: TRBV5-1
CDR3: CASSLLGDSGNTIYF
DNA: TGCGCCAGCAGCTTGTTAGGAGACTCTGGAAACACCATATATTTT

D: .
J: TRBJ2-5
size: .
V: TRBV10-3
CDR3: CAISERRGGETQYF
DNA: TGTGCCATCAGTGAGCGCAGGGGGGGGGAGACCCAGTACTTC

D: .
J: TRBJ2-5
size: .
V: TRBV9
CDR3: CASSVGRQGPETQYF
DNA: TGTGCCAGCAGCGTAGGCCGACAAGGTCCGGAGACCCAGTACTTC

D: TRBD1
J: TRBJ2-3
size: .
V: TRBV2
CDR3: CASYDRADTQYF
DNA: TGTGCCAGCTACGACAGGGCGGATACGCAGTATTTT

D: .
J: TRBJ1-1
size: .
V: TRBV7-8
CDR3: CASSWGATQAATEAFF
DNA: TGTGCCAGCAGCTGGGGTGCGACTCAGGCCGCGACTGAAGCTTTCTTT

D: TRBD1
J: TRBJ1-2
size: .
V: TRBV10-3
CDR3: CAISESIRQGDYGYTF
DNA: TGTGCCATCAGTGAGTCGATTAGACAGGGGGACTATGGCTACACCTTC

D: .
J: TRBJ1-1
size: .
V: TRBV7-3
CDR3: CASSPYHHSGEAFF
DNA: TGTGCCAGCAGCCCCTACCATCATAGTGGTGAAGCTTTCTTT

D: TRBD1
J: TRBJ1-2
size: .
V: TRBV7-2
CDR3: CATGGVYNYGYTF
DNA: TGTGCGACAGGGGGCGTCTATAACTATGGCTACACCTTC

D: .
J: TRBJ1-6
size: .
V: TRBV4-2
CDR3: CASSLLPGKDYNSPLHF
DNA: TGTGCCAGCAGCCTACTCCCCGGGAAGGATTATAATTCACCCCTCCACTTT

D: TRBD1
J: TRBJ2-7
size: .
V: TRBV29-1
CDR3: CSVEDWDRDEQYF
DNA: TGCAGCGTTGAAGATTGGGACAGGGACGAGCAGTACTTC

D: TRBD1
J: TRBJ1-2
size: .
V: TRBV5-1
CDR3: CASSLDPGQGGYGYTF
DNA: TGCGCCAGCAGCTTGGATCCCGGACAGGGGGGCTATGGCTACACCTTC

D: .
J: TRBJ1-5
size: few
V: TRBV28
CDR3: CASSFLLQPQHF
DNA: TGTGCCAGCAGTTTTTTACTTCAGCCCCAGCATTTT

D: .
J: TRBJ2-7
size: .
V: TRBV6-5
CDR3: CASSYSQGPYEQYF
DNA: TGTGCCAGCAGTTACTCCCAGGGTCCCTACGAGCAGTACTTC

D: .
J: TRBJ2-7
size: .
V: TRBV7-6
CDR3: CASSLSGQEQYF
DNA: TGTGCCAGCAGCTTATCTGGCCAAGAGCAGTACTTC

D: .
J: TRBJ1-4
size: .
V: TRBV10-3
CDR3: CAISEWAPSLGEKLFF
DNA: TGTGCCATCAGTGAGTGGGCACCATCCCTTGGGGAAAAACTGTTTTTT

D: .
J: TRBJ2-7
size: .
V: TRBV5-1
CDR3: CASSAKGSTRTSYEQYF
DNA: TGCGCCAGCAGCGCCAAGGGCTCGACTAGGACATCCTACGAGCAGTACTTC

D: TRBD1
J: TRBJ1-2
size: .
V: TRBV4-3
CDR3: CASSARDRGVGYTF
DNA: TGCGCCAGCAGCGCCCGGGACAGGGGCGTAGGCTACACCTTC

D: .
J: TRBJ2-1
size: .
V: TRBV6-5
CDR3: CASSYFKWGYNEQFF
DNA: TGTGCCAGCAGTTATTTTAAGTGGGGTTACAATGAGCAGTTCTTC

D: .
J: TRBJ1-3
size: .
V: TRBV29-1
CDR3: CSVDDSGNTIYF
DNA: TGCAGCGTTGACGATTCTGGAAACACCATATATTTT

D: TRBD2
J: TRBJ2-7
size: .
V: TRBV7-2
CDR3: CASSLRSGGSYEQYF
DNA: TGTGCCAGCAGCTTGAGAAGCGGGGGATCCTACGAGCAGTACTTC

D: .
J: TRBJ1-2
size: few
V: TRBV28
CDR3: CASSLNNYGYTF
DNA: TGTGCCAGCAGTTTAAACAACTATGGCTACACCTTC

D: .
J: TRBJ1-2
size: .
V: TRBV11-2
CDR3: CASSLGGYGYTF
DNA: TGTGCCAGCAGCTTAGGGGGCTATGGCTACACCTTC

D: .
J: TRBJ2-7
size: .
V: TRBV6-1
CDR3: CASRSLHEQYF
DNA: TGTGCCAGCAGATCTCTCCACGAGCAGTACTTC

D: .
J: TRBJ1-5
size: .
V: TRBV6-6
CDR3: CASRARVDQPQHF
DNA: TGTGCCAGCAGGGCTAGGGTGGATCAGCCCCAGCATTTT

D: TRBD1
J: TRBJ2-3
size: .
V: TRBV5-1
CDR3: CASSFAPGTGAADTQYF
DNA: TGCGCCAGCAGCTTCGCCCCCGGGACAGGGGCGGCAGATACGCAGTATTTT

D: TRBD1
J: TRBJ1-1
size: .
V: TRBV6-6
CDR3: CASSGTGFAMNTEAFF
DNA: TGTGCCAGCAGTGGGACAGGGTTTGCGATGAACACTGAAGCTTTCTTT

D: .
J: TRBJ2-1
size: .
V: TRBV7-7
CDR3: CASSSHRFF
DNA: TGTGCTAGCAGCTCACATCGGTTCTTC

D: .
J: TRBJ1-2
size: .
V: TRBV30
CDR3: CAWSALYGYTF
DNA: TGTGCCTGGAGTGCTCTTTATGGCTACACCTTC

D: .
J: TRBJ2-5
size: .
V: TRBV5-4
CDR3: CASSFPFQETQYF
DNA: TGTGCCAGCAGCTTTCCGTTCCAAGAGACCCAGTACTTC

D: .
J: TRBJ1-3
size: .
V: TRBV7-9
CDR3: CASSLMRGPRSGNTIYF
DNA: TGTGCCAGCAGCTTAATGAGGGGACCACGCTCTGGAAACACCATATATTTT

D: .
J: TRBJ2-1
size: .
V: TRBV19
CDR3: CASSSSHSGNEQFF
DNA: TGTGCCAGTAGTTCGTCTCATTCAGGCAATGAGCAGTTCTTC

D: .
J: TRBJ1-6
size: .
V: TRBV7-9
CDR3: CASSLIMGYNSPLHF
DNA: TGTGCCAGCAGCTTAATTATGGGATATAATTCACCCCTCCACTTT

D: TRBD2
J: TRBJ2-3
size: .
V: TRBV10-3
CDR3: CAISGRDYDTQYF
DNA: TGTGCCATCAGTGGTCGGGACTACGATACGCAGTATTTT